This T cell receptor (beta chain) was obtained from a study of identical twins. General study findings and limits: Models predicted too little out-of-frame TCR alpha sharing in monozygotic twins.

From the 5' RACE reads, TCRdb called clonotypes with MiXCR, one entry per CDR3 protein. The sample consists of approximately 630,000 distinct CDR3 sequences, under 8.5% of them appearing once. This clonotype was seen only a few times. Its target is not known. These data also featured in a second study, about yellow fever vaccine responses in identical twins.

The TCR was taken from a woman aged 18-29 years in good health. The sequencing input was PBMCs.

The CDR3 reads CASTTTGTGNSYEQYF. The CDR3 region has the DNA TGCGCCAGCACCACCACCGGGACAGGTAACTCCTACGAGCAGTACTTC. The V call is TRBV5-1, the J call TRBJ2-7; 8 bases match TRBD1. The CDR3 totals 16 residues. Germline loops: CDR1 SGHRS, CDR2 YFSETQ. V shed 6 bases and J 0 bases; nucleotides not matched to a gene: 11.